Below are 23 T cell receptor beta chains sequenced from a single sample in a study of blood T cell repertoires in COVID-19. Here immunoSEQ multiplex PCR was the method, and the copy in TCRdb shows in-frame clones only, minus some. This sample carries roughly 300,000 clones, roughly 87% of them seen once, and the ten largest clones take more than 0.9%. Sequences were obtained from PBMCs or T cells enriched from blood (not recorded which). All receptors come from a woman aged 25 to 45 who had recovered from COVID-19.

The chain combines TRBV19 with TRBJ1-5; 7 bases line up with TRBD1. V was pared by 6 bases and J by 0 bases, with 11 bases of the junction left unmatched. CDR1 and CDR2 (germline): LNHDA, SQIVND (reference sequence). CDR3 size: 17 residues. The CDR3 region has the DNA TGTGCCAGTAGGAGTCGTCCGGGACAGCATAGCAATCAGCCCCAGCATTTT. This codes for CASRSRPGQHSNQPQHF. The full variable domain, completed using reference TRBV19 and TRBJ1-5, is DGGITQSPKYLFRKEGQNVTLSCEQNLNHDAMYWYRQDPGQGLRLIYYSQIVNDFQKGDIAEGYSVSREKKESFPLTVTSAQKNPTAFYLCASRSRPGQHSNQPQHFGDGTRLSIL.

In regard to this clone: A read error may account for a junction end that differs from germline. The V call is TRBV14, the J call TRBJ2-1, with D possibly matching TRBD1 (5 bases). CDR1 SGHDN and CDR2 FVKESK come from the germline V gene. The CDR3 has 16 residues. The CDR3 loop reads CASSQDDRTFYHEQFF. In nucleotides, the CDR3 is TGTGCCAGCAGCCAAGATGACAGAACCTTCTACCATGAGCAGTTCTTC. Complete variable domain (other parts from reference TRBV14 and TRBJ2-1): EAGVTQFPSHSVIEKGQTVTLRCDPISGHDNLYWYRRVMGKEIKFLLHFVKESKQDESGMPNNRFLAERTGGTYSTLKVQPAELEDSGVYFCASSQDDRTFYHEQFFGPGTRLTVL.

There are a few counts of this clone. The chain employs TRBV7-9 and TRBJ2-7; D possibly corresponds to TRBD1 (6 bases). CDR1 is SEHNR, CDR2 FQNEAQ, per germline (reference sequence). Trimming pared 3 bases from V and 5 bases from J, leaving 11 bases between. This CDR3 has 13 amino acids. The CDR3 nucleotides are TGTGCCAGCAGCTTGACAGGCCTCAACGAGCAGTACTTC. Amino acid sequence: CASSLTGLNEQYF.

The chain has TRBV15 and TRBJ2-2; 8 bases map to TRBD1. Looked up from germline, CDR1 is LNHNV and CDR2 is YYDKDF (reference sequence). CDR3 length: 14 residues. V shed 5 bases and J 6 bases; nucleotides not matched to a gene: 5. This CDR3 reads CATSRQGAAGELFF. DNA for the CDR3: TGTGCCACCAGCCGGCAGGGGGCAGCCGGGGAGCTGTTTTTT.

The CDR3 here is CASSPSWQGDGELFF. The DNA of the CDR3 is TGTGCCAGCTCACCAAGCTGGCAGGGTGACGGGGAGCTGTTTTTT. The V call is TRBV18, the J call TRBJ2-2; a possible D gene is TRBD1 (5 bases). Trimming cost V 2 bases and J 7 bases, with 14 bases left between them. Germline V gene data show CDR1 as KGHSH and CDR2 as LQKENI. The length of the CDR3 is 15 residues.

V usage is TRBV3-1 (or the pseudogene TRBV3-2) and J usage is TRBJ2-2; 8 bases map to TRBD2. The CDR3 has 16 residues. The germline gives CDR1 LGHDT, CDR2 YNNKEL (reference sequence). The junction had 2 bases not matched to a gene; V was cut back by 2 bases and J by 0 bases. CDR3 sequence (DNA): TGTGCCAGCAGCCAATTCGGGGGGGCGAACACCGGGGAGCTGTTTTTT. It specifies CASSQFGGANTGELFF.

The chain uses TRBV12-3 or TRBV12-4 and TRBJ1-3; D perhaps matches TRBD1 (5 bases). The CDR3 loop spans 13 amino acids. Trimming shortened V by 8 bases and J by 2 bases, and 10 bases separated the two germline ends. The CDR3 sequence: CASGGVPGNTIYF. The CDR3 DNA reads as TGTGCCAGCGGAGGGGTCCCTGGAAACACCATATATTTT.

The rearrangement uses TRBV5-4 and TRBJ1-1; a possible D gene is TRBD1 (5 bases). Between the trimmed V and J ends, which lost 1 base and 7 bases, there was a span of 14 bases. Germline CDR1 and CDR2: SGHNT and YYREEE (reference sequence). The CDR3 has 14 amino acids. The DNA of the CDR3 is TGTGCCAGCAGCTTGAGCCAGGGAGGGCTTGAAGCTTTCTTT. Amino acid sequence: CASSLSQGGLEAFF.

V and J are TRBV5-1 and TRBJ1-5; maybe TRBD1 (5 bases). The V gene's germline CDR1 is SGHRS and CDR2 YFSETQ. The CDR3 has 15 amino acids. Trimming cost V 5 bases and J 3 bases, with 15 bases left between them. The CDR3 bases are TGCGCCAGCAGTCCCCTGGGGGGGAACAATCAGCCCCAGCATTTT. Translating it yields CASSPLGGNNQPQHF.

This clone showed up just a few times. The chain uses TRBV27 and TRBJ2-7; TRBD1 matches 7 bases. Germline V lookup: CDR1 MNHEY, CDR2 SMNVEV (reference sequence). The CDR3 has 16 residues. Trimming removed 6 bases from V and 1 base from J; junction bases left unmatched: 12. CDR3 loop: CASSQAPGQISYEQYF. CDR3 nucleotide sequence: TGTGCCAGCAGCCAAGCACCGGGACAGATTTCCTACGAGCAGTACTTC.

The chain recombines TRBV7-9 with TRBJ1-2; TRBD1 aligns across 9 bases. The CDR3 is 14 residues long. J gave up 4 bases and V 5 bases, and 5 bases lay outside the gene matches. CDR1 is SEHNR, CDR2 FQNEAQ, per germline (reference sequence). This chain's CDR3 is CASSRTGESYGYTF. The CDR3 region has the DNA TGTGCCAGCAGCCGGACAGGGGAGAGCTATGGCTACACCTTC.

The chain combines TRBV7-9 with TRBJ2-5, with a possible D match to TRBD2 (6 bases). This CDR3 is 14 amino acids long. Germline V gives CDR1 SEHNR, CDR2 FQNEAQ (reference sequence). Deletions cut 6 bases from V and 5 bases from J, with 16 bases between. The CDR3 reads CASSDLRAGETQYF. Written as DNA, the CDR3 is TGTGCCAGCAGTGACCTCAGGGCGGGGGAGACCCAGTACTTC.

This chain links TRBV7-8 with TRBJ2-7; perhaps TRBD2 as D (6 bases). CDR1 is SGHVS and CDR2 is FQNEAQ in the germline V gene. V lost 5 bases to trimming and J lost 2 bases, with 10 bases between them. This CDR3 is 13 amino acids long. The CDR3 nucleotides read TGTGCCAGCAGCCGCGGGGTAACCTACGAGCAGTACTTC. It is translated as CASSRGVTYEQYF.

The chain carries TRBV6-5 and TRBJ2-4, with D unclear. V lost 7 bases and J 0 bases, leaving 10 bases between the germline ends. Germline values: CDR1 MNHEY, CDR2 SVGAGI. The CDR3 consists of 14 residues. CDR3 DNA: TGTGCCAGCACCGACATAATAGCCAAAAACATTCAGTACTTC. Protein sequence: CASTDIIAKNIQYF.

This clone came up once. The CDR3 protein is CASSAGLAGGHNEQFF. CDR3 DNA: TGTGCCAGCAGTGCGGGACTAGCGGGGGGCCACAATGAGCAGTTCTTC. The chain joins TRBV6-1 to TRBJ2-1, with 15 nucleotides matching TRBD2. The J segment lost 5 bases and the V segment lost 4 bases, leaving 3 bases of the junction unmatched. Per the germline V gene, CDR1 is MNHNS and CDR2 is SASEGT. CDR3 length equals 16 residues.

The chain links TRBV2 to TRBJ1-2, with TRBD1 matching 12 bases. The CDR3 has 14 amino acids. V lost 6 bases, J lost 10 bases, and 9 bases stayed unmatched. CDR1 and CDR2 (germline): SNHLY, FYNNEI. The CDR3 DNA sequence: TGTGCCAGCAGCCCTGGGACAGGGGGCGAATTCTACACCTTC. This gives the protein CASSPGTGGEFYTF.

The chain joins TRBV7-2 to TRBJ1-6; the match to TRBD1 covers 8 bases. Germline V gene sequence: CDR1 SGHTA, CDR2 FQGNSA. CDR3 length: 16 amino acids. V was pared by 5 bases and J by 6 bases, with 9 bases of the junction left unmatched. CDR3 protein: CASSPIRTGRNSPLHF. The CDR3 DNA reads as TGTGCCAGCAGCCCGATTCGGACAGGGCGTAATTCACCCCTCCACTTT. Looking up the rest from reference TRBV7-2 and TRBJ1-6 gives the full variable domain: GAGVSQSPSNKVTEKGKDVELRCDPISGHTALYWYRQSLGQGLEFLIYFQGNSAPDKSGLPSDRFSAERTGGSVSTLTIQRTQQEDSAVYLCASSPIRTGRNSPLHFGNGTRLTVT.

The rearrangement links TRBV27 to TRBJ2-1, with 7 bases identical to TRBD2. Germline CDR1 MNHEY, CDR2 SMNVEV (reference sequence). Trimming removed 2 bases from V and 6 bases from J; junction bases left unmatched: 10. The CDR3 has 16 residues. The CDR3 coding sequence is TGTGCCAGCAGTTTAATGACCGGGCTAGCGGCCAATGAGCAGTTCTTC. Protein sequence: CASSLMTGLAANEQFF.

The V call is TRBV29-1, the J call TRBJ1-2; D is perhaps TRBD1 (5 bases). V was clipped by 1 base and J by 11 bases, with 20 bases between them. Germline assignment: CDR1 SQVTM and CDR2 ANQGSEA. The CDR3 totals 14 residues. In nucleotides, the CDR3 is TGCAGCGTTGAAGTGGAGAGAAACAGGACGGGTTACACCTTC. Translated: CSVEVERNRTGYTF.

The rearrangement links TRBV24-1 to TRBJ1-5; 11 bases line up with TRBD1. V dropped 10 bases and J dropped 6; count of bases not matched to a gene: 7. Germline-derived CDR1 and CDR2 are KGHDR and SFDVKD. The CDR3 covers 14 residues. CDR3 DNA: TGTGCCACGGCAACGGGGACAGGGGGTCAGCCCCAGCATTTT. It translates to CATATGTGGQPQHF.

This chain links TRBV30 with TRBJ1-2; D is ambiguous. The germline V and J ends were trimmed by 1 base and 3 bases, with 9 bases remaining between them. Germline lookup yields CDR1 GTSNPN and CDR2 SVGIG (reference sequence). This CDR3 contains 13 residues. CDR3 sequence: CAWSGQTYYGYTF. As DNA, the CDR3 is TGTGCCTGGAGTGGTCAGACTTACTATGGCTACACCTTC.

The CDR3 protein is CASSLQGQGNEKLFF. The CDR3 nucleotides read TGTGCCAGCAGCTTGCAGGGACAGGGTAATGAAAAACTGTTTTTT. The V call is TRBV5-8, the J call TRBJ1-4; 9 bases map to TRBD1. This CDR3 is built from 15 residues. The V gene's germline CDR1 is SGHTS and CDR2 YDEGEE. J gave up 4 bases and V 1 base, and 2 bases lay outside the gene matches.

This chain uses TRBV7-9 with TRBJ2-5; 10 bases agree with TRBD1. Trimming removed 4 bases from V and 2 bases from J; junction bases left unmatched: 7. The CDR3 length is 16 residues. Germline CDR1 and CDR2: SEHNR and FQNEAQ (reference sequence). CDR3 coding DNA: TGTGCCAGCAGCTCTCGGGACAGGGGTAATCAAGAGACCCAGTACTTC. Protein: CASSSRDRGNQETQYF.